The 16 T cell receptor beta chains listed next were all sequenced from one sample in a study of cytomegalovirus exposure and HLA in healthy donors. The PCR contained 60 Vbeta and 13 Jbeta primers. The assay was immunoSEQ multiplex PCR, and TCRdb's table has in-frame clones only and misses some. The sample shows about 110,000 clones, 76% of them seen only once. The material sequenced was PBMCs. These receptors originate from a man between 18 and 29 years old in good health and CMV-seronegative.

The rearrangement joins TRBV5-6 to TRBJ1-3, with D possibly being TRBD1 (5 bases). CDR1 is SGHDT, CDR2 YYEEEE, per germline. The CDR3 spans 15 residues. Trimming removed 0 bases from V and 4 bases from J, with 11 bases in between. CDR3 residues: CASSLGWGDGNTIYF. The CDR3 bases are TGTGCCAGCAGCTTGGGATGGGGGGACGGAAACACCATATATTTT.

Remarks on this clone: At one end, the junction sequence differs from germline, possibly due to a read error. The rearrangement joins TRBV7-9 to TRBJ2-7; 10 positions match TRBD1. The CDR3 covers 12 residues. Germline lookup yields CDR1 SEHNR and CDR2 FQNEAQ (reference sequence). This CDR3 is CSSSWTGGEQYF. The CDR3 coding sequence is TGTTCCAGCAGCTGGACAGGGGGAGAGCAGTACTTC. Drawing the rest from reference TRBV7-9 and TRBJ2-7, the complete variable domain is DTGVSQNPRHKITKRGQNVTFRCDPISEHNRLYWYRQTLGQGPEFLTYFQNEAQLEKSRLLSDRFSAERPKGSFSTLEIQRTEQGDSAMYLCSSSWTGGEQYFGPGTRLTVT.

This clone was observed once. This chain connects TRBV5-1 to TRBJ2-7; 8 nucleotides match TRBD1. This CDR3 has 15 residues. Germline-derived CDR1 and CDR2 are SGHRS and YFSETQ. The V and J ends lost 5 bases and 0 bases, in that order; junction bases with no gene match: 7. As DNA, the CDR3 is TGCGCCAGCAGATCGGACAGGGACATCTCCTACGAGCAGTACTTC. This sequence encodes CASRSDRDISYEQYF.

The chain recombines TRBV2 with TRBJ1-2; weak D call: TRBD1 (5 bases). V was trimmed by 4 bases and J by 2 bases, leaving 8 bases between them. Germline assignment: CDR1 SNHLY and CDR2 FYNNEI. This CDR3 has 13 residues. CDR3 residues: CASSATVNYGYTF. The CDR3 DNA sequence: TGTGCCAGCAGTGCGACAGTAAACTATGGCTACACCTTC.

This rearrangement joins TRBV7-6 to TRBJ2-3, with 10 bases identical to TRBD2. CDR1 and CDR2 (germline): SGHVS, FNYEAQ. V lost 8 bases to trimming and J lost 5 bases; unmatched junction nucleotides: 10. The CDR3 has 15 residues. The CDR3 spells CASGVSGGIEDTQYF. CDR3 coding DNA: TGTGCCAGCGGGGTTAGCGGGGGGATAGAAGATACGCAGTATTTT.

This chain connects TRBV7-9 to TRBJ2-1; TRBD1 aligns across 8 bases. Germline CDR1 SEHNR, CDR2 FQNEAQ (reference sequence). With V trimmed by 5 bases and J by 10 bases, 7 bases remained unmatched. This CDR3 has 13 residues. The chain's CDR3 is CASSPGQDREQFF. CDR3 DNA sequence: TGTGCCAGCAGCCCGGGACAGGATCGAGAGCAGTTCTTC.

V and J are TRBV7-8 and TRBJ2-6; TRBD1 aligns across 7 bases. The V gene end was trimmed by 4 bases and the J gene end by 4 bases; junction bases not matched to a gene: 7. Germline V gives CDR1 SGHVS, CDR2 FQNEAQ. The CDR3 sequence is 16 residues long. In DNA, the CDR3 is TGTGCCAGCAGCTCCGAGGACAGGCCAGGGGCCAACGTCCTGACTTTC. The encoded protein is CASSSEDRPGANVLTF.

V is TRBV27 and J is TRBJ2-7; D is perhaps TRBD2 (7 bases). From germline, CDR1 is MNHEY and CDR2 SMNVEV (reference sequence). The length of the CDR3 is 15 residues. The ends were cut back, 8 bases at V and 1 base at J, with 18 bases in the middle. The CDR3 nucleotides are TGTGCCAGCGGAAAACCCGGGGGGCCTTCCTACGAGCAGTACTTC. This encodes CASGKPGGPSYEQYF.

This sequence joins TRBV5-8 and TRBJ2-7, with TRBD1 as a possible D gene (6 bases). This CDR3 region has 14 residues. Trimming took off 2 bases at V and 4 bases at J, with 13 bases between the two ends. From germline, CDR1 is SGHTS and CDR2 YDEGEE. The CDR3, as DNA: TGTGCCAGCAGCTTTGCGGACAGATGGTACGAGCAGTACTTC. This sequence encodes CASSFADRWYEQYF. The entire variable domain, with the rest obtained from reference TRBV5-8 and TRBJ2-7, is as follows: EAGVTQSPTHLIKTRGQQATLRCSPISGHTSVYWYQQALGLGLQFLLWYDEGEERNRGNFPPRFSGRQFPNYSSELNVNALELEDSALYLCASSFADRWYEQYFGPGTRLTVT.

The chain couples TRBV7-6 to TRBJ2-6, with TRBD1 matching 11 bases. The V segment lost 1 base and the J segment 0 bases; nucleotides outside the gene matches: 5. Germline CDR1 SGHVS, CDR2 FNYEAQ. This CDR3 is built from 19 residues. The CDR3 nucleotides read TGTGCCAGCAGCTTAGTTCCCGGGACAGGGGGCTCTGGGGCCAACGTCCTGACTTTC. It is translated as CASSLVPGTGGSGANVLTF.

This clone was seen once. This chain links TRBV15 with TRBJ1-2, with 7 bases matching TRBD1. The CDR3 runs 15 residues. Germline V gene data show CDR1 as LNHNV and CDR2 as YYDKDF (reference sequence). J was trimmed by 5 bases and V by 4 bases; bases with no gene match: 10. DNA for the CDR3: TGTGCCACCAGCAACCCGGGACAGCAATCTTATGGCTACACCTTC. It codes for CATSNPGQQSYGYTF.

The CDR3 coding sequence is TGTGCCAGTAGTATTGAGGGACACTCCCTGATTAGCAATCAGCCCCAGCATTTT. Its protein is CASSIEGHSLISNQPQHF. V usage is TRBV19 and J usage is TRBJ1-5; the D gene is possibly TRBD1 (6 bases). The germline V gene has CDR1 LNHDA and CDR2 SQIVND (reference sequence). This CDR3 contains 18 residues. V was pared by 3 bases and J by 0 bases, with 18 bases between.

DNA for the CDR3: TGCGCCAGCAGCTTACTCGGGGGGAACACTGAAGCTTTCTTT. Amino acid sequence: CASSLLGGNTEAFF. The J gene is TRBJ1-1, the V gene TRBV5-1; TRBD1 might be the D (5 bases). The CDR3 spans 14 residues. V shed 2 bases and J shed 1 base, with 9 bases lying between them. CDR1 SGHRS and CDR2 YFSETQ come from the germline V gene.

J is TRBJ2-5 and V is TRBV7-9; 8 bases agree with TRBD1. The CDR3 contains 14 residues. Germline V lookup: CDR1 SEHNR, CDR2 FQNEAQ (reference sequence). V shed 7 bases and J 5 bases; nucleotides not matched to a gene: 9. CDR3 nucleotides: TGTGCCAGCACGTTAGCAGGGGGCGTGGAGACCCAGTACTTC. Its protein product is CASTLAGGVETQYF. The whole variable domain, filled in from reference TRBV7-9 and TRBJ2-5, reads DTGVSQNPRHKITKRGQNVTFRCDPISEHNRLYWYRQTLGQGPEFLTYFQNEAQLEKSRLLSDRFSAERPKGSFSTLEIQRTEQGDSAMYLCASTLAGGVETQYFGPGTRLLVL.

The chain employs TRBV6-5 and TRBJ1-1, with 8 nucleotides matching TRBD1. V lost 8 bases and J lost 1; bases outside the gene matches: 9. The CDR3 contains 15 residues. Germline CDR1 MNHEY, CDR2 SVGAGI. CDR3 amino acids: CASLTVGTGNTEAFF. CDR3 nucleotides: TGTGCCAGCCTAACCGTTGGGACAGGGAACACTGAAGCTTTCTTT.

CDR3 coding DNA: TGTGCCAGCAGCCAAGATGGGGACAGGGACACAGATACGCAGTATTTT. This gives the protein CASSQDGDRDTDTQYF. The V and J genes are TRBV4-2 and TRBJ2-3, with 9 positions matching TRBD1. From germline, CDR1 is LGHNA and CDR2 YNFKEQ. This CDR3 contains 16 residues. Losses at the gene ends were 0 bases for V and 2 bases for J; bases not matched to a gene: 3.